Below, 14 T cell receptor beta chains from the same sample are listed, as sequenced in a study of molecular identifiers for immune sequencing clone quantification. TCRdb re-called the PCR reads through MiXCR, storing one row per CDR3 protein. The sample has around 460,000 distinct CDR3 sequences; about 21% are singletons. The sample consisted of naive CD8+ T cells from blood, with Jurkat cell RNA spiked in. The sample's subset: FACS-sorted CD8+CD4-CCR7+CD45RA+ naive T cells. The receptors were gathered from a human donor in good health. Some libraries in this study had Jurkat cell RNA spiked in.

At least ten counts were recorded for this clonotype. V is TRBV2 and J is TRBJ1-1; no clear D gene. There are 13 residues in the CDR3. Trimming cost V 4 bases and J 2 bases, with 8 bases left between them. CDR1 is SNHLY, CDR2 FYNNEI, per germline. The CDR3 DNA sequence: TGTGCCAGCAGTGCAACAGCAAACACTGAAGCTTTCTTT. Protein product: CASSATANTEAFF.

This clonotype occurred a few times. V usage is TRBV11-2 and J usage is TRBJ2-3; 12 nucleotides align to TRBD1. Germline CDR1 is SGHAT and CDR2 is FQNNGV. Trimming cost V 4 bases and J 4 bases; bases outside gene matches: 12. The CDR3 spans 18 residues. CDR3 residues: CASSYIPGQGAFPDTQYF. The CDR3 bases are TGTGCCAGCAGCTACATTCCGGGACAGGGGGCCTTCCCAGATACGCAGTATTTT. The full variable domain, in which reference TRBV11-2 and TRBJ2-3 provide the parts outside the CDR3, is EAGVAQSPRYKIIEKRQSVAFWCNPISGHATLYWYQQILGQGPKLLIQFQNNGVVDDSQLPKDRFSAERLKGVDSTLKIQPAKLEDSAVYLCASSYIPGQGAFPDTQYFGPGTRLTVL.

As concerns this clonotype: One base away lies a much larger clone, so this may be a sequencing read error. The J gene is TRBJ2-5, the V gene TRBV5-6; D is uncertain. Germline V gives CDR1 SGHDT, CDR2 YYEEEE. There are 15 residues in the CDR3. Between the trimmed V and J ends, which lost 2 bases and 5 bases, there was a span of 16 bases. This CDR3 reads CASSLTDVPWETQYF. CDR3 DNA: TGTGCCAGCAGCTTAACAGACGTACCTTGGGAGACCCAGTACTTC.

This chain uses TRBV20-1 with TRBJ1-4; 7 positions match TRBD1. The CDR3 consists of 15 residues. The germline CDR1 and CDR2 sequences are DFQATT and SNEGSKA (reference sequence). The V and J ends lost 0 bases and 6 bases, in that order; junction bases with no gene match: 7. The CDR3, as DNA: TGCAGTGCTAGAGATCTCCGACAGGGCGATGAAAAACTGTTTTTT. Its translation is CSARDLRQGDEKLFF.

The rearrangement joins TRBV27 to TRBJ2-5; TRBD1 might be the D (6 bases). The CDR3 is made up of 15 amino acids. V gave up 4 bases and J gave up 6 bases, with 18 bases separating them. From germline, CDR1 is MNHEY and CDR2 SMNVEV (reference sequence). In DNA form, the CDR3 reads TGTGCCAGCAGTTCATGGGAAACAGGGTGGAAGACCCAGTACTTC. This gives the protein CASSSWETGWKTQYF.

The chain uses TRBV28 and TRBJ2-5; D possibly corresponds to TRBD1 (6 bases). CDR3 length equals 15 residues. The germline V gene encodes CDR1 MDHEN and CDR2 SYDVKM. The V gene lost 6 bases and the J gene lost 3 bases, with 17 bases spanning the gap. The chain's CDR3 is CASSYPQGVKETQYF. CDR3 coding DNA: TGTGCCAGCAGCTACCCACAGGGTGTAAAAGAGACCCAGTACTTC.

This clonotype was observed at least ten times. The V and J genes are TRBV27 and TRBJ2-7; tentatively, D is TRBD1 (6 bases). V lost 2 bases to trimming and J lost 6 bases, with 17 bases between them. The germline V gene has CDR1 MNHEY and CDR2 SMNVEV (reference sequence). The CDR3 runs 15 residues. The CDR3: CASSLGQRGFSEQYF. CDR3 DNA: TGTGCCAGCAGTTTAGGACAGAGAGGGTTTTCCGAGCAGTACTTC.

The rearrangement links TRBV14 to TRBJ1-4; no reliable D call. V was cut by 3 bases and J by 5 bases, with 28 bases left in between. CDR3 length: 20 amino acids. Germline V CDR1 and CDR2: SGHDN, FVKESK. CDR3 in amino acids: CASSQIFHPDGLYSNEKLFF. The CDR3 region has the DNA TGTGCCAGCAGCCAGATATTCCACCCGGACGGTTTGTATTCCAATGAAAAACTGTTTTTT.

The chain couples TRBV25-1 to TRBJ2-1; a possible D gene is TRBD2 (5 bases). This CDR3 is 14 amino acids long. The germline V gene encodes CDR1 MGHDK and CDR2 SYGVNS. Trimming took off 1 base at V and 7 bases at J, with 11 bases between the two ends. The DNA of the CDR3 is TGTGCCAGCAGTGAATTGGCTAGCCTAAATGAGCAGTTCTTC. This encodes CASSELASLNEQFF.

V is TRBV6-2 or TRBV6-3 and J is TRBJ2-2; no firm D call. Germline lookup yields CDR1 MNHEY and CDR2 SVGEGT. The CDR3 has 16 amino acids. Trimming left V 0 bases short and J 4 bases short, with 12 bases between. CDR3 DNA: TGTGCCAGCAGTTACTCGTTGGAAGGGCTCACCGGGGAGCTGTTTTTT. Translated, it gives CASSYSLEGLTGELFF.

In regard to this clonotype: This clone may be a read error of a much larger clone one base away. The V call is TRBV6-5, the J call TRBJ2-7; 10 bases line up with TRBD1. The V gene end was trimmed by 11 bases and the J gene end by 2 bases; junction bases not matched to a gene: 6. The CDR3 runs to 13 residues. From germline, CDR1 is MNHEY and CDR2 SVGAGI. The chain's CDR3 is CAGKGTGAYEQYF. DNA of the CDR3: TGTGCCGGCAAAGGGACAGGGGCCTACGAGCAGTACTTC.

Note on this clonotype: A much more abundant neighbour one base away suggests this may be a read error. This chain connects TRBV29-1 to TRBJ2-7; D ambiguous. Per germline, CDR1 SQVTM and CDR2 ANQGSEA. The CDR3 is 13 amino acids. The V gene lost 2 bases and the J gene lost 0 bases, with 8 bases spanning the gap. In DNA, the CDR3 is TGCAGCGTTGAAAAAGGTAACTCCTACGAGCAGTACTTC. This sequence encodes CSVEKGNSYEQYF.

In its sample, this clonotype was seen many times. The rearrangement links TRBV5-4 to TRBJ2-3; D is perhaps TRBD2 (6 bases). The CDR3 contains 17 residues. V dropped 3 bases and J dropped 0 bases, with 17 bases sitting between them. Per the germline V gene, CDR1 is SGHNT and CDR2 is YYREEE (reference sequence). CDR3 loop: CASSSTTRPRSTDTQYF. The CDR3 bases are TGTGCCAGCAGCTCGACGACTAGACCAAGGAGCACAGATACGCAGTATTTT.

This clonotype was found a few times. This rearrangement joins TRBV7-6 to TRBJ2-2, with no clear D. The germline V gene encodes CDR1 SGHVS and CDR2 FNYEAQ. The CDR3 is made up of 12 amino acids. V shed 10 bases and J shed 5 bases, with 11 bases lying between them. The DNA for the CDR3 is TGTGCCACCATGGAGAGAACCGGGGAGCTGTTTTTT. As protein: CATMERTGELFF.